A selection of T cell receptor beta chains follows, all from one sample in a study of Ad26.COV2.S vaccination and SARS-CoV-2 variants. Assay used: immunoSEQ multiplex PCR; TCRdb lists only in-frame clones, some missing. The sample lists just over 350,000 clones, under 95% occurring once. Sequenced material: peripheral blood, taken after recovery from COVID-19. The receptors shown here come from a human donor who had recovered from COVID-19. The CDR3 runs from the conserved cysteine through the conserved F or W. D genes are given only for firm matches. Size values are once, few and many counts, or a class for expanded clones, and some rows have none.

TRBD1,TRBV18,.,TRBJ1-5,CASSPGTGKYQPQHF,TGTGCCAGCTCACCAGGGACAGGGAAATATCAGCCCCAGCATTTT
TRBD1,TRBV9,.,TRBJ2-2,CASSVPVGAGGNTGELFF,TGTGCCAGCAGCGTCCCTGTTGGGGCAGGGGGGAACACCGGGGAGCTGTTTTTT
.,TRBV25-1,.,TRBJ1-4,CASSVRIATNEKLFF,TGTGCCAGCAGTGTAAGGATTGCAACTAATGAAAAACTGTTTTTT
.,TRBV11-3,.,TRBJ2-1,CASSFSNNEQFF,TGTGCCAGCAGCTTCTCTAACAATGAGCAGTTCTTC
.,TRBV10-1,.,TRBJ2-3,CASSESIRYGSTDTQYF,TGCGCCAGCAGTGAGTCGATAAGGTACGGTAGCACAGATACGCAGTATTTT
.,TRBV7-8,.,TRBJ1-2,CASSPRVYDYGYTF,TGTGCCAGCAGCCCCAGGGTCTATGACTATGGCTACACCTTC
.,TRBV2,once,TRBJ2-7,CASIQSGARPGEQYF,TGTGCCAGCATACAAAGTGGGGCAAGACCCGGCGAGCAGTACTTC
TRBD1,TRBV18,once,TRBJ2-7,CASSYDRAIYEQYF,TGTGCCAGCTCATACGACAGGGCAATATACGAGCAGTACTTC
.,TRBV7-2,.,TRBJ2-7,CASSLVALGAPYEQYF,TGTGCCAGCAGCTTAGTGGCCTTGGGTGCCCCCTACGAGCAGTACTTC
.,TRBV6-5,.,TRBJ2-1,CASSTLGGYGEQFF,TGTGCCAGCAGTACTTTGGGGGGTTATGGCGAGCAGTTCTTC
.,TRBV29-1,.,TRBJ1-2,CSVDEGNYGYTF,TGCAGCGTTGACGAGGGGAACTATGGCTACACCTTC
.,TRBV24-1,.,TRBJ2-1,CATSDYNEQFF,TGTGCCACCAGTGATTACAATGAGCAGTTCTTC